Listed below are T cell receptor beta chains from one sample, sequenced in a study of cytomegalovirus exposure and HLA in healthy donors. Measured with immunoSEQ multiplex PCR; TCRdb has only the in-frame clones, and not every one. The table includes roughly 200,000 clones, approximately 79% detected once. Material: PBMCs. These receptor sequences come from a man between 45 and 60 years old in good health and CMV-seronegative. The CDR3 runs from the conserved cysteine through the conserved F or W. A D gene is named only where the DNA matches it firmly. Size is omitted from some rows. Given values are once, few, many or a class for expanded clones.

J: TRBJ2-7; size: few; V: TRBV7-2; D: TRBD1; DNA: TGTGCCAGCAGCTTATTGCCCTTGAACAGGGGCGACGAGCAGTACTTC; CDR3: CASSLLPLNRGDEQYF
J: TRBJ2-7; size: once; V: TRBV27; D: TRBD2; DNA: TGTGCCAGCAGTTTGCGGGAGGGATACGAGCAGTACTTC; CDR3: CASSLREGYEQYF
J: TRBJ2-2; size: -; V: TRBV5-1; D: TRBD2; DNA: TGCGCCAGCAGCTCCAGACTAGCGGGAGAGACCGGGGAGCTGTTTTTT; CDR3: CASSSRLAGETGELFF
J: TRBJ2-1; size: -; V: TRBV9; D: -; DNA: TGTGCCAGCAGCGTTTTGGGCAACTCCTACAATGAGCAGTTCTTC; CDR3: CASSVLGNSYNEQFF
J: TRBJ2-3; size: -; V: TRBV29-1; D: -; DNA: TGCAGCGTTGTTGGAGGAGAAAGCACAGATACGCAGTATTTT; CDR3: CSVVGGESTDTQYF
J: TRBJ1-5; size: -; V: TRBV30; D: -; DNA: TGTGCCTGGAGCCCCGTAGGGGTGAGCAATCAGCCCCAGCATTTT; CDR3: CAWSPVGVSNQPQHF
J: TRBJ1-5; size: -; V: TRBV2; D: -; DNA: TGTGCCAGCAAGGGGCGGACAAGTAGCAATCAGCCCCAGCATTTT; CDR3: CASKGRTSSNQPQHF
J: TRBJ2-2; size: -; V: TRBV9; D: TRBD2; DNA: TGTGCCAGCAGACAGCGGGAGCGAGGCACCGGGGAGCTGTTTTTT; CDR3: CASRQRERGTGELFF
J: TRBJ1-2; size: -; V: TRBV2; D: -; DNA: TGTGCCAGCAGTGAAGTTGGACAGCCCCTGTTTGGCTACACCTTC; CDR3: CASSEVGQPLFGYTF
J: TRBJ2-5; size: -; V: TRBV30; D: TRBD1; DNA: TGTGCCTTCGACAGGGGGCCTTCAGAGACCCAGTACTTC; CDR3: CAFDRGPSETQYF